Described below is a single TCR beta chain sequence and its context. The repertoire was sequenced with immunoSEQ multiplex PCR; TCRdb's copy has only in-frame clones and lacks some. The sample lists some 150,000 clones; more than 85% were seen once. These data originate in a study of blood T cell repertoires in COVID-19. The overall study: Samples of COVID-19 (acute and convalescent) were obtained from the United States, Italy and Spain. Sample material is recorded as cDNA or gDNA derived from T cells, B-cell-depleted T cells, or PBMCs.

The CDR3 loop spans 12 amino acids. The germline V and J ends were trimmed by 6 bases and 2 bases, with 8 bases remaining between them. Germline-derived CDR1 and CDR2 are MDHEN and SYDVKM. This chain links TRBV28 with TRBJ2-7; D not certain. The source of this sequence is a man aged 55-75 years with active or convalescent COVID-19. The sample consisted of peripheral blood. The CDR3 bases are TGTGCCAGCAGCACCCCTACCTACGAGCAGTACTTC. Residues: CASSTPTYEQYF.